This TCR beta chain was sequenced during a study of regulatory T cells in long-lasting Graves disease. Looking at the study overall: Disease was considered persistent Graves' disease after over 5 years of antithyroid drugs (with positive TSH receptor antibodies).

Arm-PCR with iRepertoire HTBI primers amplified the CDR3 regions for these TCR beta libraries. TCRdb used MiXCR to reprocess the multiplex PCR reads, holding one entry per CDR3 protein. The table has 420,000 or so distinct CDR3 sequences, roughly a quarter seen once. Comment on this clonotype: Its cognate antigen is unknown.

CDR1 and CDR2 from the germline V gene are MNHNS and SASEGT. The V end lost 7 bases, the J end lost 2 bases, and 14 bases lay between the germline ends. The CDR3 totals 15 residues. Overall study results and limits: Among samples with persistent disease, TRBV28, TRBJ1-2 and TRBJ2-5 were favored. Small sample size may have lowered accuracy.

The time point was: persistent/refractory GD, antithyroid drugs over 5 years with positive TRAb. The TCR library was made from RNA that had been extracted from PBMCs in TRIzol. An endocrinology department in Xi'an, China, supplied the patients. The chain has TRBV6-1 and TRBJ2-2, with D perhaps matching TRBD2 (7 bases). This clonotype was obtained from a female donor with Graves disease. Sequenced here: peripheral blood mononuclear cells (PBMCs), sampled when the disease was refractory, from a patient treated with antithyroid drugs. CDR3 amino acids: CASTRSGGNTGELFF. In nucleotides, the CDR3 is TGTGCCAGCACCCGCTCGGGGGGCAACACCGGGGAGCTGTTTTTT.